This T cell receptor (beta chain) was recovered during a study of cytomegalovirus exposure and HLA in healthy donors. Points on this clone: Its antigen is undetermined.

Separation from the roughly 700-subject first cohort characterized the approximately 120-subject validation cohort, to which the donors belonged. Overall study findings and caveats: While the bulk of TCR sequences proved rare, some public TCRs turned up in many donors. The classifier reportedly diagnosed cytomegalovirus status with high sensitivity and specificity.

This CDR3 region has 14 residues. V was cut by 0 bases and J by 13 bases, with 18 bases left in between. CDR1 and CDR2 from the germline V gene are GTSNPN and SVGIG (reference sequence). TCRdb keeps only in-frame clones here, not all; method: immunoSEQ multiplex PCR. The table lists roughly 150,000 clones, approximately 86% of them singletons. The rearrangement uses TRBV30 and TRBJ1-4, with a weak D call TRBD1 (5 bases). This receptor was identified in a man between 18 and 35 years old in good health and CMV-seropositive. The sample consisted of PBMCs. CDR3 sequence reads: CAWSVLDRIGGLFF. CDR3 DNA sequence: TGTGCCTGGAGTGTTCTAGACAGAATAGGCGGACTGTTTTTT.